The source of this T cell receptor beta chain is a study of Ad26.COV2.S vaccination and SARS-CoV-2 variants. Treatment reported: roughly 18 received Ad26.COV2.S at low or high dose, single or two shots; several received placebo; per-sample allocation not given. Sampling took place 63 days after the first vaccine or placebo injection. Assay: immunoSEQ multiplex PCR; the TCRdb copy retains only in-frame clones and omits some. The sample includes approximately 350,000 clones, roughly 85% seen only once; the top ten take nearly 7.5%. The germline V gene encodes CDR1 MNHNY and CDR2 SVGAGI (reference sequence). CDR3 size: 14 residues. With 2 bases removed from V and 1 base from J, the gap between germline ends came to 8 bases.

This specimen was peripheral blood, taken in a trial of Ad26.COV2.S vaccine versus placebo. The clonotype comes from a person between 18 and 59 years old who received the Ad26.COV2.S COVID-19 vaccine or a placebo. The rearrangement uses TRBV6-6 and TRBJ1-1, with a possible D match to TRBD1 (5 bases). The CDR3 spells CASSYGGENTEAFF. The CDR3, as DNA: TGTGCCAGCAGTTACGGGGGGGAGAACACTGAAGCTTTCTTT.